The next 19 T cell receptor beta chains were all read from a single sample in a study of long-term antiretroviral therapy in people with HIV. Sequencing relied on immunoSEQ assay v3.0, run at survey level. Sequencing used immunoSEQ multiplex PCR; TCRdb keeps in-frame clones, though not all of them. This sample has about 35,000 clones, with roughly 93% found just once. The specimen comprised unsorted PBMCs, sampled 4.1 years after starting antiretroviral therapy. The receptors here all came from a woman between 45 and 60 years old with HIV.

This chain uses TRBV15 with TRBJ2-3; D might be TRBD2 (6 bases). The CDR3 spans 16 residues. Germline lookup yields CDR1 LNHNV and CDR2 YYDKDF (reference sequence). Between the trimmed V and J ends, which lost 1 base and 5 bases, there was a span of 16 bases. CDR3 nucleotides: TGTGCCACCAGCAGAGGTTATACGGGGGTTGGAGATACGCAGTATTTT. Its protein is CATSRGYTGVGDTQYF.

This sequence joins TRBV6-1 and TRBJ1-3; D not certain. The CDR3 contains 14 residues. V was trimmed by 3 bases and J by 4 bases, leaving 10 bases between them. Germline V gene data show CDR1 as MNHNS and CDR2 as SASEGT. The CDR3 here is CASSDKWRGNTIYF. In nucleotides, the CDR3 is TGTGCCAGCAGTGACAAATGGCGAGGAAACACCATATATTTT.

The CDR3 sequence is CVTGGDLWEQFF. In DNA form, the CDR3 reads TGTGTTACGGGGGGGGATCTTTGGGAGCAGTTCTTC. The chain combines TRBV30 with TRBJ2-1, with 8 bases lining up with TRBD2. The CDR3 loop spans 12 amino acids. Germline V gene sequence: CDR1 GTSNPN, CDR2 SVGIG (reference sequence).

This CDR3 reads CASSEYIEAFF. The CDR3 DNA reads as TGTGCCAGCAGTGAGTACATAGAAGCTTTCTTT. The chain is built from TRBV6-1 and TRBJ1-1; D remains unclear. Germline V gene data show CDR1 as MNHNS and CDR2 as SASEGT. The germline V and J ends were trimmed by 3 bases and 8 bases, with 7 bases remaining between them. This CDR3 is 11 amino acids long.

The chain employs TRBV4-1 and TRBJ2-1, with 11 bases that match TRBD2. This CDR3 has 15 residues. Germline assignment: CDR1 MGHRA and CDR2 YSYEKL. The V and J ends lost 4 bases and 10 bases, in that order; junction bases with no gene match: 9. Here the CDR3 DNA reads TGCGCCAGCAGCCTCGAACTAGCGGGGGTTCGAGAGCAGTTCTTC. It specifies CASSLELAGVREQFF.

The chain joins TRBV5-6 to TRBJ1-6; the D gene is possibly TRBD1 (6 bases). Trimming took 1 base from V and 7 from J, leaving 18 bases between them. The germline gives CDR1 SGHDT, CDR2 YYEEEE. The CDR3 spans 17 residues. The CDR3 DNA reads as TGTGCCAGCAGCTTGAGGAGAACGGGGGCATCGAATTCACCCCTCCACTTT. Protein: CASSLRRTGASNSPLHF.

The rearrangement uses TRBV9 and TRBJ1-4, with no clear D. Trimming left V 5 bases short and J 5 bases short, with 13 bases between. This CDR3 contains 14 residues. The germline V gene encodes CDR1 SGDLS and CDR2 YYNGEE. CDR3 sequence reads: CASRPDGRNEKLFF. The CDR3 nucleotides read TGTGCCAGCAGGCCGGACGGAAGGAATGAAAAACTGTTTTTT.

This chain links TRBV7-9 with TRBJ2-3; D tentatively fits TRBD1 or TRBD2 (6 bases each). Germline V gives CDR1 SEHNR, CDR2 FQNEAQ (reference sequence). CDR3 length: 14 residues. Trimming pared 2 bases from V and 6 bases from J, leaving 12 bases between. The CDR3 coding sequence is TGTGCCAGCAGCTTACCAGGGGCGGGGGATACGCAGTATTTT. This translates into CASSLPGAGDTQYF.

The chain carries TRBV5-1 and TRBJ2-3; the match to TRBD2 covers 9 bases. This CDR3 has 15 residues. Trimming removed 0 bases from V and 6 bases from J; junction bases left unmatched: 5. CDR1 and CDR2 from the germline V gene are SGHRS and YFSETQ. The CDR3 loop is CASSLAASGVDTQYF. CDR3 coding DNA: TGCGCCAGCAGCTTGGCCGCTAGCGGGGTCGATACGCAGTATTTT.

The V gene is TRBV15, the J gene TRBJ2-5; 10 positions match TRBD2. The CDR3 is 17 amino acids. Germline V CDR1 and CDR2: LNHNV, YYDKDF (reference sequence). V shed 1 base and J 5 bases; nucleotides not matched to a gene: 10. CDR3 amino acids: CATSRGDSGGLGETQYF. DNA of the CDR3: TGTGCCACCAGCAGAGGGGATAGCGGGGGGTTAGGTGAGACCCAGTACTTC.

This chain links TRBV6-5 with TRBJ2-3, with a weak D call TRBD1 (5 bases). The CDR3 spans 13 residues. Germline assignment: CDR1 MNHEY and CDR2 SVGAGI. V was cut by 0 bases and J by 9 bases, with 10 bases left in between. The CDR3 DNA sequence: TGTGCCAGCAGTTACTCGAGGCAGGGAACGCAGTATTTT. Protein: CASSYSRQGTQYF.

V is TRBV14 and J is TRBJ1-1, with 7 bases lining up with TRBD1. The CDR3 consists of 21 residues. Germline-derived CDR1 and CDR2 are SGHDN and FVKESK. J lost 3 bases, V lost 0 bases, and 22 bases had no gene match. The CDR3 DNA reads TGTGCCAGCAGCCAAGATGAAGGGGGCGCCGAGTTTTTTACGGGGGACACTGAAGCTTTCTTT. Protein: CASSQDEGGAEFFTGDTEAFF.

The V call is TRBV9, the J call TRBJ2-5; 7 nucleotides agree with TRBD2. CDR1 and CDR2 from the germline V gene are SGDLS and YYNGEE. The CDR3 covers 16 residues. Germline trimming cut 4 bases from V and 0 bases from J; bases unmatched to any gene: 9. Written as DNA, the CDR3 is TGTGCCAGCAGCCCCTTTGGGGGGGGAAACCAAGAGACCCAGTACTTC. It translates to CASSPFGGGNQETQYF.

This chain joins TRBV5-1 and TRBJ2-1; the D gene is possibly TRBD1 (6 bases). Trimming removed 2 bases at V and 7 bases at J, with 16 bases between. The CDR3 runs 15 residues. The germline CDR1 and CDR2 sequences are SGHRS and YFSETQ. The CDR3 loop reads CASSFRDTLRNEQFF. CDR3 sequence (DNA): TGCGCCAGCAGCTTCCGGGACACTTTGAGGAATGAGCAGTTCTTC.

The CDR3, as DNA: TGCGCCAGCAAAGTGAGCGGGGGGTCCAATGAGCAGTTCTTC. Amino acids: CASKVSGGSNEQFF. The rearrangement uses TRBV5-1 and TRBJ2-1, with TRBD2 matching over 9 bases. Germline V lookup: CDR1 SGHRS, CDR2 YFSETQ. The CDR3 runs to 14 residues. V dropped 6 bases and J dropped 6; count of bases not matched to a gene: 7.

In this sample, this clone turned up once. The V call is TRBV7-9, the J call TRBJ2-7; 8 bases agree with TRBD1. The CDR3 is made up of 15 amino acids. Germline values: CDR1 SEHNR, CDR2 FQNEAQ (reference sequence). V lost 4 bases, J lost 1 base, and 6 bases stayed unmatched. The chain's CDR3 is CASSSSRTGSYEQYF. CDR3 in DNA: TGTGCCAGCAGCTCTTCCCGGACAGGGTCCTACGAGCAGTACTTC.

V is TRBV30 and J is TRBJ1-4; TRBD1 matches 7 bases. This CDR3 has 13 amino acids. Trimming at V came to 3 bases and at J to 8 bases, leaving 6 bases not matched to a gene. CDR1 and CDR2 from the germline V gene are GTSNPN and SVGIG (reference sequence). For the CDR3, the DNA is TGTGCCTGGAGGCCCGGGACAGCAGAAAAACTGTTTTTT. Its translation is CAWRPGTAEKLFF.

This chain joins TRBV19 and TRBJ1-5; D unresolved. The CDR3 is 14 residues long. V shed 4 bases and J shed 3 bases, with 10 bases lying between them. In germline, CDR1 is LNHDA, CDR2 SQIVND (reference sequence). The CDR3 region is CASSTYQHNQPQHF. CDR3 coding DNA: TGTGCCAGTAGTACCTACCAACACAATCAGCCCCAGCATTTT.

The rearrangement uses TRBV9 and TRBJ2-7, with D possibly matching TRBD2 (7 bases). This CDR3 comprises 15 residues. Germline CDR1 SGDLS, CDR2 YYNGEE. Trimming cost V 3 bases and J 4 bases, with 17 bases left between them. The CDR3 DNA follows: TGTGCCAGCAGCGGGTTGGGCGGGGGCCAATACGAGCAGTACTTC. Protein product: CASSGLGGGQYEQYF.